A single sample is the source of the 11 T cell receptor beta chains below, sequenced in a study of T cell changes during pregnancy in multiple sclerosis. Data came from immunoSEQ multiplex PCR; TCRdb stores just in-frame clones and leaves some out. The sample holds tens of thousands of clones, 93% seen once. This specimen was peripheral blood, taken after pregnancy. Receptors originate from a female donor with multiple sclerosis, enrolled in a pregnancy study.

V usage is TRBV6-6 and J usage is TRBJ2-4; tentatively, D is TRBD1 (6 bases). Trimming removed 9 bases at V and 0 bases at J, with 18 bases between. The CDR3 contains 16 residues. Germline CDR1 is MNHNY and CDR2 is SVGAGI (reference sequence). CDR3 nucleotide sequence: TGTGCCAGTATGGGCCGTCAAGGGGGAGCCAAAAACATTCAGTACTTC. Amino acid sequence: CASMGRQGGAKNIQYF.

V is TRBV5-1 and J is TRBJ2-7; a possible D gene is TRBD1 (6 bases). The CDR3 runs 12 residues. Germline V gene sequence: CDR1 SGHRS, CDR2 YFSETQ. The ends were cut back, 3 bases at V and 3 bases at J, with 7 bases in the middle. CDR3 residues: CASSWDNYEQYF. As DNA, the CDR3 is TGCGCCAGCAGCTGGGACAACTACGAGCAGTACTTC.

V usage is TRBV9 and J usage is TRBJ2-3; possibly TRBD2 for D (6 bases). The CDR3 spans 16 residues. The germline gives CDR1 SGDLS, CDR2 YYNGEE. V was cut by 4 bases and J by 3 bases, with 18 bases left in between. CDR3 protein: CASSPDEGRWTDTQYF. The CDR3 DNA reads as TGTGCCAGCAGCCCCGACGAGGGGAGGTGGACAGATACGCAGTATTTT.

This clone was seen once. The V call is TRBV9, the J call TRBJ2-3; D remains unclear. The germline CDR1 and CDR2 sequences are SGDLS and YYNGEE. V dropped 4 bases and J dropped 0 bases, with 3 bases sitting between them. CDR3 size: 12 residues. The chain's CDR3 is CASSQSTDTQYF. CDR3 coding DNA: TGTGCCAGCAGCCAGAGCACAGATACGCAGTATTTT.

The chain employs TRBV10-3 and TRBJ2-1; no clear D. Germline CDR1 is ENHRY and CDR2 is SYGVKD. The CDR3 contains 16 residues. Trimming took 0 bases from V and 0 from J, leaving 9 bases between them. CDR3 region: CAISESGPSSYNEQFF. DNA for the CDR3: TGTGCCATCAGTGAGTCGGGCCCGAGCTCCTACAATGAGCAGTTCTTC.

The CDR3 is CASSELAGGRDEQFF. For the CDR3, the DNA is TGTGCCAGCAGCGAACTAGCGGGAGGGCGTGATGAGCAGTTCTTC. The chain links TRBV5-6 to TRBJ2-1, with 13 positions matching TRBD2. The germline V gene has CDR1 SGHDT and CDR2 YYEEEE. V dropped 4 bases and J dropped 8; count of bases not matched to a gene: 6. CDR3 length: 15 amino acids. Together with reference TRBV5-6 and TRBJ2-1, the CDR3 gives the full variable domain: DAGVTQSPTHLIKTRGQQVTLRCSPKSGHDTVSWYQQALGQGPQFIFQYYEEEERQRGNFPDRFSGHQFPNYSSELNVNALLLGDSALYLCASSELAGGRDEQFFGPGTRLTVL.

This rearrangement joins TRBV4-3 to TRBJ1-1; TRBD1 might be the D (5 bases). Trimming cost V 9 bases and J 0 bases, with 14 bases left between them. The CDR3 has 14 residues. Germline V CDR1 and CDR2: LGHNA, YSLEER. The CDR3 DNA sequence: TGCGCCAGTAGTGACGGGGGGTTGAACACTGAAGCTTTCTTT. Residues: CASSDGGLNTEAFF.

This chain links TRBV27 with TRBJ2-1; TRBD2 matches 11 bases. The CDR3 is made up of 19 amino acids. Germline-derived CDR1 and CDR2 are MNHEY and SMNVEV (reference sequence). The junction had 9 bases not matched to a gene; V was cut back by 2 bases and J by 0 bases. DNA for the CDR3: TGTGCCAGCAGTTTACATGCACTAGCGGGAGTTAGCTCCTACAATGAGCAGTTCTTC. The encoded protein is CASSLHALAGVSSYNEQFF.

This clone was seen only once. The J gene is TRBJ2-7, the V gene TRBV19, with 8 bases identical to TRBD2. J was trimmed by 2 bases and V by 8 bases; bases with no gene match: 11. Germline V CDR1 and CDR2: LNHDA, SQIVND (reference sequence). The CDR3 is 15 amino acids. DNA for the CDR3: TGTGCCAGTCGGAGGATAGCGGGATCCACCTACGAGCAGTACTTC. Translation gives CASRRIAGSTYEQYF.

CDR3 amino acids: CASSQVLAGGSYEQYF. CDR3 nucleotides: TGCGCCAGCAGCCAAGTACTAGCGGGGGGGTCCTACGAGCAGTACTTC. This chain joins TRBV4-1 and TRBJ2-7; 13 bases map to TRBD2. The V and J ends lost 1 base and 1 base, in that order; junction bases with no gene match: 1. There are 16 residues in the CDR3. Germline V gene data show CDR1 as MGHRA and CDR2 as YSYEKL.

The V and J genes are TRBV30 and TRBJ2-3; TRBD1 might be the D (6 bases). This CDR3 comprises 17 residues. The germline V gene has CDR1 GTSNPN and CDR2 SVGIG (reference sequence). The V and J ends lost 0 bases and 3 bases respectively, with 19 bases between them. The CDR3 DNA reads as TGTGCCTGGAGTGTACATCGATCCCGAAGGGGGACAGATACGCAGTATTTT. Translation: CAWSVHRSRRGTDTQYF.